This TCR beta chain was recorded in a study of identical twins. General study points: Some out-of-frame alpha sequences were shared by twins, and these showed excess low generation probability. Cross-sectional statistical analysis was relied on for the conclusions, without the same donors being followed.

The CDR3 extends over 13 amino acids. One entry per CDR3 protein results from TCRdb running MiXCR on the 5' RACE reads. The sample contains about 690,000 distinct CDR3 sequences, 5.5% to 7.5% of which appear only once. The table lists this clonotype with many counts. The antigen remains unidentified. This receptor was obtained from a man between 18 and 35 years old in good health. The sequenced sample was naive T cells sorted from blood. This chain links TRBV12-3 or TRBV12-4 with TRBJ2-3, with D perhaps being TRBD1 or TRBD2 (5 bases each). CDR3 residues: CATGALGTDTQYF. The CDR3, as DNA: TGTGCGACCGGGGCGTTGGGCACAGATACGCAGTATTTT.